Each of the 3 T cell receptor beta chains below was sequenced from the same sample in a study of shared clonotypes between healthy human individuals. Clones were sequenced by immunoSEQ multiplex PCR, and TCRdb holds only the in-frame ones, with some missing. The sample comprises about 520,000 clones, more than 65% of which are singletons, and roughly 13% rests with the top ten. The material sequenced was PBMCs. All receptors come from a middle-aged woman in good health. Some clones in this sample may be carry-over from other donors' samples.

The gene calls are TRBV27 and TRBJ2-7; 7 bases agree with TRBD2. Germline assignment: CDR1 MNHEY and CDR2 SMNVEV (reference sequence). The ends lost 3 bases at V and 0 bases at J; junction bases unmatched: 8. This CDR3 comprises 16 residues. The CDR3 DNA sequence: TGTGCCAGCAGTTTCCGGCTAGCGGAAACCTCCTACGAGCAGTACTTC. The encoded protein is CASSFRLAETSYEQYF.

The CDR3 spells CASSRTSGSSEQFF. The CDR3 DNA follows: TGTGCCAGCAGCCGGACTAGCGGGAGTAGTGAGCAGTTCTTC. This chain links TRBV11-2 with TRBJ2-1, with 13 bases fitting TRBD2. CDR1 and CDR2 from the germline V gene are SGHAT and FQNNGV. The CDR3 consists of 14 residues. Unmatched junction bases numbered 4, after V lost 5 bases and J lost 9 bases.

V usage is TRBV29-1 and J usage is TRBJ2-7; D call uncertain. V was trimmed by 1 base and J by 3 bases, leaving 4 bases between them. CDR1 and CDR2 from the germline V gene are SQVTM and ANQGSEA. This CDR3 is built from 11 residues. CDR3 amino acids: CSVEAVYEQYF. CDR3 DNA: TGCAGCGTTGAAGCCGTCTACGAGCAGTACTTC.